One sample yielded the 5 T cell receptor beta chains listed below, sequenced in a study of T cell responses to AZD1222 COVID-19 vaccine. The assay was immunoSEQ multiplex PCR, and TCRdb's table has in-frame clones only and misses some. The sample lists approximately 140,000 clones; over 90% were seen once. This specimen consisted of peripheral blood, obtained on day 0 of AZD1222 vaccination. The receptors stem from an adult in good health.

V is TRBV19 and J is TRBJ2-7; no clear D. The CDR3 has 11 residues. V was trimmed by 4 bases and J by 6 bases, leaving 7 bases between them. Germline loops: CDR1 LNHDA, CDR2 SQIVND (reference sequence). DNA for the CDR3: TGTGCCAGTAGTAATAGCTTCGAGCAGTACTTC. The encoded protein is CASSNSFEQYF.

The J gene is TRBJ2-3, the V gene TRBV6-5, with D unclear. Germline V gene sequence: CDR1 MNHEY, CDR2 SVGAGI. Trimming shortened V by 6 bases and J by 0 bases, and 7 bases separated the two germline ends. The length of the CDR3 is 13 residues. CDR3 DNA: TGTGCCAGCAGCACCGTGAGCACAGATACGCAGTATTTT. Amino acids: CASSTVSTDTQYF.

The chain employs TRBV27 and TRBJ2-1; 10 bases are shared with TRBD1. With V trimmed by 2 bases and J by 6 bases, 7 bases remained unmatched. CDR1 and CDR2 from the germline V gene are MNHEY and SMNVEV (reference sequence). The CDR3 has 16 amino acids. The CDR3 coding sequence is TGTGCCAGCAGTTTAACCCCGGGACAGGGGAGCAATGAGCAGTTCTTC. Encoded protein: CASSLTPGQGSNEQFF.

The chain has TRBV20-1 and TRBJ2-2; TRBD2 agrees at 7 bases. Trimming took 3 bases from V and 8 from J; bases not matched to a gene: 33. The CDR3 runs to 22 residues. Germline V gene sequence: CDR1 DFQATT, CDR2 SNEGSKA (reference sequence). The CDR3 reads CSASSGPSTSRIWAGVSGELFF. For the CDR3, the DNA is TGCAGTGCTAGTAGTGGTCCTAGTACTAGTCGAATCTGGGCGGGAGTATCTGGGGAGCTGTTTTTT.

The J gene is TRBJ1-3, the V gene TRBV7-9; no clear D gene. This CDR3 is 14 amino acids long. CDR1 and CDR2 from the germline V gene are SEHNR and FQNEAQ (reference sequence). Trimming shortened V by 5 bases and J by 0 bases, and 8 bases separated the two germline ends. The CDR3 DNA is TGTGCCAGCAGCCTGACCCTCTCTGGAAACACCATATATTTT. Translated, it gives CASSLTLSGNTIYF.